The clone carrying this T cell receptor (beta chain) occurred a few times. The sample belongs to a study of T cells in Graves' hyperthyroidism and ophthalmopathy. Amplification of TCR beta CDR3 regions used RNA as the template. HTBI primers were employed in a first-round RT-PCR of the TCR CDR3. TCRdb independently ran MiXCR on the multiplex PCR reads; one entry per CDR3 protein. The table has 700,000 or so distinct CDR3 sequences, roughly 15% seen once. Material for sequencing was blood. The sequence derives from a woman aged 50 to 60 with Graves' ophthalmopathy.

In DNA form, the CDR3 reads TGTGCCAGCAGCCAAGATGGCAGTAGCAATCAGCCCCAGCATTTT. It yields the protein CASSQDGSSNQPQHF. The rearrangement joins TRBV4-2 to TRBJ1-5, with D uncertain. Germline V gene data show CDR1 as LGHNA and CDR2 as YNFKEQ. This CDR3 region has 15 residues. V shed 0 bases and J shed 0 bases, with 6 bases lying between them.